This T cell receptor beta chain emerged from a study of control samples from healthy donors and cancer patients. The table came from immunoSEQ multiplex PCR; TCRdb's copy has only in-frame clones and leaves some out. The table includes 90,000 to 100,000 clones, approximately 81% detected once. The CDR3 has 13 amino acids. After removal of 2 bases from V and 5 bases from J, the junction contained 3 bases not matched to a gene. Germline V lookup: CDR1 WNHNN, CDR2 SYGVQD (reference sequence). This chain joins TRBV10-1 and TRBJ2-7; 7 positions agree with TRBD1. The TCR was taken from a woman between 25 and 40 years old in good health. Sequencing input: blood. This CDR3 is CASSERGLDEQYF. Written as DNA, the CDR3 is TGCGCCAGCAGTGAGAGGGGGCTTGACGAGCAGTACTTC.